The 7 T cell receptor beta chains below come from one sample, sequenced in a study of glioma-infiltrating T cells. TCR alpha and beta CDR3 regions were amplified from RNA using iRepertoire nested multiplex PCR. TCRdb passed the multiplex PCR reads through MiXCR, listing each CDR3 protein once. The sample includes over 80,000 distinct CDR3 sequences, around 40% seen only once; the top ten take more than 30%. Sample: glioma tissue, nonneoplastic brain tissue, or PBMCs (not recorded which). These receptors came from a human donor with low-grade glioma or glioblastoma, undergoing nonglioma brain surgery, or in good health (not recorded which).

This clonotype was observed once. With a much larger clone just one base away, this may be a read error. The chain joins TRBV7-9 to TRBJ2-5, with D perhaps TRBD2 (5 bases). The CDR3 spans 13 residues. Germline V CDR1 and CDR2: SEHNR, FQNEAQ (reference sequence). Here the CDR3 DNA reads TGTGCCATCAGCAGGACTGGGGAAGAGACCCAGTACTTC. It codes for CAISRTGEETQYF.

The sample holds many counts of this clonotype. CDR3 protein: CASSYSPGSVMNTEAFF. As DNA, the CDR3 is TGTGCCAGCAGTTACTCACCGGGATCAGTAATGAACACTGAAGCTTTCTTT. V is TRBV6-5 and J is TRBJ1-1, with D uncertain. Germline CDR1 MNHEY, CDR2 SVGAGI. The CDR3 is 17 amino acids. The ends were cut back, 0 bases at V and 0 bases at J, with 14 bases in the middle.

This clonotype was observed many times. The V gene is TRBV6-2 or TRBV6-3, the J gene TRBJ1-2; D gene unclear. Trimming shortened V by 6 bases and J by 4 bases, and 21 bases separated the two germline ends. The CDR3 length is 16 residues. Germline values: CDR1 MNHEY, CDR2 SVGEGT. The CDR3: CASSPTPGRVAYGYTF. The CDR3 DNA is TGTGCCAGCAGCCCTACCCCCGGTCGGGTGGCCTATGGCTACACCTTC.

This clonotype was counted ten times or more. The rearrangement uses TRBV6-1 and TRBJ2-3; no definite D call. Germline CDR1 reads MNHNS; CDR2 reads SASEGT. The CDR3 runs to 13 residues. Trimming took off 7 bases at V and 3 bases at J, with 11 bases between the two ends. The CDR3 DNA reads TGTGCCAGCAAGGGTAAAGAGACAGATACGCAGTATTTT. Its translation: CASKGKETDTQYF.

This clonotype was observed many times. This chain joins TRBV29-1 and TRBJ2-7; a weak D match, TRBD1 (6 bases). The germline V gene has CDR1 SQVTM and CDR2 ANQGSEA. The CDR3 is 12 residues long. The V and J ends lost 3 bases and 2 bases respectively, with 8 bases between them. The CDR3 loop reads CSVETGPYEQYF. CDR3 DNA sequence: TGCAGCGTTGAGACAGGTCCCTACGAGCAGTACTTC.

This clonotype was picked up one time. Mismatch with germline at one junction end may stem from a read error. The J gene is TRBJ2-3, the V gene TRBV20-1; D is unclear. CDR3 length: 15 residues. The V gene's germline CDR1 is DFQATT and CDR2 SNEGSKA (reference sequence). The CDR3 DNA reads TGCAGTGCTAGAGATATAGACGCCCCGTCCGGTCGGCAGTACTTT. Amino acid sequence: CSARDIDAPSGRQYF.

This chain links TRBV6-4 with TRBJ1-2, with D tentatively TRBD1 (5 bases). V lost 3 bases to trimming and J lost 8 bases, with 19 bases between them. The CDR3 extends over 15 amino acids. Germline CDR1 is MRHNA and CDR2 is SNTAGT. This chain's CDR3 is CASSEAGRKGSGYTF. The DNA for the CDR3 is TGTGCCAGCAGTGAAGCGGGACGGAAGGGTTCCGGCTACACCTTC.